This T cell receptor beta chain was captured in a study of T-cell reconstitution after alpha-beta-depleted transplantation in children. The study's findings and limits: Alpha-beta T cells about two months after transplant reportedly derived from several hundred expanded graft clones.

Unique molecular identifiers were built into the TCRbeta library. TCRdb independently ran MiXCR on the PCR reads; one entry per CDR3 protein. This sample yields hundreds of thousands of distinct CDR3 sequences, of which 13% are seen a single time; approximately 2% belongs to the top ten. This CDR3 region has 16 residues. Per germline, CDR1 SGHTA and CDR2 FQGNSA. Trimming pared 4 bases from V and 0 bases from J, leaving 15 bases between. Comment on this clonotype: Its cognate antigen is unknown.

This TCR was recovered from a male patient younger than 18 who had a stem cell transplant for acute myeloid leukemia, so the T cells may come from the graft donor. The chain couples TRBV7-2 to TRBJ2-5, with D unresolved. Material: PBMCs, mostly from graft donor cells, obtained 360 days after TCRalphabeta/CD19-depleted stem cell transplant. DNA for the CDR3: TGTGCCAGCAGCTCCCCCCGTGGGGTACACCAAGAGACCCAGTACTTC. The encoded protein is CASSSPRGVHQETQYF.